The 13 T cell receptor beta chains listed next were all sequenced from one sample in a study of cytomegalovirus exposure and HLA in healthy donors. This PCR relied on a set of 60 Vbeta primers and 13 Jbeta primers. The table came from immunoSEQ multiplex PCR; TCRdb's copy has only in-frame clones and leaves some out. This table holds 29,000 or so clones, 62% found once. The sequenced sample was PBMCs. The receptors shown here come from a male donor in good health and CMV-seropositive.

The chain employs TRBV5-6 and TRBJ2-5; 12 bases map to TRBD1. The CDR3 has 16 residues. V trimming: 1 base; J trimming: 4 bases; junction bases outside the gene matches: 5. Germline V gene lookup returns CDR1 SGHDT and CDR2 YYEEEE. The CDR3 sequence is CASSLKGQGAVETQYF. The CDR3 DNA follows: TGTGCCAGCAGCTTGAAGGGACAGGGGGCTGTAGAGACCCAGTACTTC. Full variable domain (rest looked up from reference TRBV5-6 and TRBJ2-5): DAGVTQSPTHLIKTRGQQVTLRCSPKSGHDTVSWYQQALGQGPQFIFQYYEEEERQRGNFPDRFSGHQFPNYSSELNVNALLLGDSALYLCASSLKGQGAVETQYFGPGTRLLVL.

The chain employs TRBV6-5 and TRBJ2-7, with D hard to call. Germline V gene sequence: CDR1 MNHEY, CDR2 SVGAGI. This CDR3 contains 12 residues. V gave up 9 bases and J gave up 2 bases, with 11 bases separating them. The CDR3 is CASLEPTYEQYF. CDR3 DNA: TGTGCCAGTCTTGAGCCTACCTACGAGCAGTACTTC.

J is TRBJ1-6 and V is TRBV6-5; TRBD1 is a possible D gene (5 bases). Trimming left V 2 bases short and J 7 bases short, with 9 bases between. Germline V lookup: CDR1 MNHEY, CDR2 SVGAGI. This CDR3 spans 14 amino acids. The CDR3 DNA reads TGTGCCAGCAGTTACGGGGCTGGGAATTCACCCCTCCACTTT. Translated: CASSYGAGNSPLHF.

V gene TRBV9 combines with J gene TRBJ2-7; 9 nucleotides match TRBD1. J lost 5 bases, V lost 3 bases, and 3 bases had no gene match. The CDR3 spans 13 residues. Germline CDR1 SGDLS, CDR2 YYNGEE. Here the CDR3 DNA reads TGTGCCAGCAGCGCCGGGACAGGGAACGAGCAGTACTTC. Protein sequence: CASSAGTGNEQYF.

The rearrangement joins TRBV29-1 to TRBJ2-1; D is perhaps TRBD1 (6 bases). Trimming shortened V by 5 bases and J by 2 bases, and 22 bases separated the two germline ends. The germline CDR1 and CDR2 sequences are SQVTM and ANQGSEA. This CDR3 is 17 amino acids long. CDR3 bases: TGCAGCGTTACCTTGGGCGCAGGGCAGGGGACCTACAATGAGCAGTTCTTC. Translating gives CSVTLGAGQGTYNEQFF.

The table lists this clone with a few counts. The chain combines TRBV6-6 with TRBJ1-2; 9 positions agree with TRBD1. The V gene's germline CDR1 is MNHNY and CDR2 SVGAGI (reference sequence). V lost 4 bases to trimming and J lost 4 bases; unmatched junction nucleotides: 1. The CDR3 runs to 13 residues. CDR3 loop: CASSSGQGYGYTF. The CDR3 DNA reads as TGTGCCAGCAGTTCGGGACAGGGCTATGGCTACACCTTC.

In DNA form, the CDR3 reads TGTGCCAGCAGTGGGACTAGCGGGAGTGGAGATACGCAGTATTTT. Encoded protein: CASSGTSGSGDTQYF. The gene calls are TRBV6-4 and TRBJ2-3, with 13 positions matching TRBD2. V was clipped by 4 bases and J by 5 bases; unmatched bases: 3. The V gene's germline CDR1 is MRHNA and CDR2 SNTAGT. CDR3 length: 15 amino acids.

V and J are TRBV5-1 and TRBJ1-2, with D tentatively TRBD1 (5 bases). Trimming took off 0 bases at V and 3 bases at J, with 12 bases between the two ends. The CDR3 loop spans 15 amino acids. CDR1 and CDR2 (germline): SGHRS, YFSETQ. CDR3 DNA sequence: TGCGCCAGCAGCTTGGGCGACAGCGCTTACTATGGCTACACCTTC. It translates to CASSLGDSAYYGYTF.

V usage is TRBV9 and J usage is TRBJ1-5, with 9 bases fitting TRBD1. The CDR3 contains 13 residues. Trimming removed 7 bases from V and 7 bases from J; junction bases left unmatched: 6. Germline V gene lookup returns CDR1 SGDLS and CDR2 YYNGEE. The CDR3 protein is CASATGGEQPQHF. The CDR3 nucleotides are TGTGCCAGCGCGACAGGGGGTGAGCAGCCCCAGCATTTT.

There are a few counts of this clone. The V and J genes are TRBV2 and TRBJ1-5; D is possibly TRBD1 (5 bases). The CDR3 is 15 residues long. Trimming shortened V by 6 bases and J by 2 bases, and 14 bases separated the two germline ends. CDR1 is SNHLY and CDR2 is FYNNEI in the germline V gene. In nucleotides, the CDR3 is TGTGCCAGCAGGAGTCCAACGGGGGGCAATCAGCCCCAGCATTTT. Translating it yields CASRSPTGGNQPQHF.

This CDR3 is CASSLGGLYGYTF. In DNA, the CDR3 is TGTGCCAGCAGCTTGGGAGGACTCTATGGCTACACCTTC. V gene TRBV5-4 combines with J gene TRBJ1-2; D gene uncertain. CDR3 length equals 13 residues. Trimming cost V 0 bases and J 4 bases, with 7 bases left between them. Germline V gene sequence: CDR1 SGHNT, CDR2 YYREEE (reference sequence). Together with reference TRBV5-4 and TRBJ1-2, the CDR3 gives the full variable domain: ETGVTQSPTHLIKTRGQQVTLRCSSQSGHNTVSWYQQALGQGPQFIFQYYREEENGRGNFPPRFSGLQFPNYSSELNVNALELDDSALYLCASSLGGLYGYTFGSGTRLTVV.

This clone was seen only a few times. Written as DNA, the CDR3 is TGTGCCAGCAGAAAAGGACTAGCGGGGTCCGGGGAGCTGTTTTTT. Amino acid sequence: CASRKGLAGSGELFF. V and J are TRBV6-5 and TRBJ2-2, with TRBD2 identical over 12 bases. The CDR3 is 15 amino acids. The germline V gene has CDR1 MNHEY and CDR2 SVGAGI. V dropped 6 bases and J dropped 6; count of bases not matched to a gene: 5.

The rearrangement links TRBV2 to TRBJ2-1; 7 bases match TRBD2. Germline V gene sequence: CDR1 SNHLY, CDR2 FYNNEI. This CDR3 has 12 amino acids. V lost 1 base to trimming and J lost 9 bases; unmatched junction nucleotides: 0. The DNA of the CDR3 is TGTGCCAGCAGTGAAGAGCGGGGTGAGCAGTTCTTC. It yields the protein CASSEERGEQFF. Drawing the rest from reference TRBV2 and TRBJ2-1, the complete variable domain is EPEVTQTPSHQVTQMGQEVILRCVPISNHLYFYWYRQILGQKVEFLVSFYNNEISEKSEIFDDQFSVERPDGSNFTLKIRSTKLEDSAMYFCASSEERGEQFFGPGTRLTVL.